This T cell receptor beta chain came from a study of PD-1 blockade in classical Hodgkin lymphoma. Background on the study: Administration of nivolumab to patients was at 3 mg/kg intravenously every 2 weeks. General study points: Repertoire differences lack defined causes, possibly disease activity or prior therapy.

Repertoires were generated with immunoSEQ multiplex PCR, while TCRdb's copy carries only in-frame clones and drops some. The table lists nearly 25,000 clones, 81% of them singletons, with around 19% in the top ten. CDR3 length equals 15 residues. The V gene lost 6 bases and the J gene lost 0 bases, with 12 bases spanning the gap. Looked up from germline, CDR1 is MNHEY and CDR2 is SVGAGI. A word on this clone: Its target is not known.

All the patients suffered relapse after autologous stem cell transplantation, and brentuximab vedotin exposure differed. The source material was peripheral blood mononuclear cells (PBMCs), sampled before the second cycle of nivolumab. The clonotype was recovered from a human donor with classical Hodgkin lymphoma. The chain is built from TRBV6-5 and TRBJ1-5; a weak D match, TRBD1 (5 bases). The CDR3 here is CASRWTYLSNQPQHF. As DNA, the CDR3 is TGTGCCAGCAGGTGGACATACCTTAGCAATCAGCCCCAGCATTTT.